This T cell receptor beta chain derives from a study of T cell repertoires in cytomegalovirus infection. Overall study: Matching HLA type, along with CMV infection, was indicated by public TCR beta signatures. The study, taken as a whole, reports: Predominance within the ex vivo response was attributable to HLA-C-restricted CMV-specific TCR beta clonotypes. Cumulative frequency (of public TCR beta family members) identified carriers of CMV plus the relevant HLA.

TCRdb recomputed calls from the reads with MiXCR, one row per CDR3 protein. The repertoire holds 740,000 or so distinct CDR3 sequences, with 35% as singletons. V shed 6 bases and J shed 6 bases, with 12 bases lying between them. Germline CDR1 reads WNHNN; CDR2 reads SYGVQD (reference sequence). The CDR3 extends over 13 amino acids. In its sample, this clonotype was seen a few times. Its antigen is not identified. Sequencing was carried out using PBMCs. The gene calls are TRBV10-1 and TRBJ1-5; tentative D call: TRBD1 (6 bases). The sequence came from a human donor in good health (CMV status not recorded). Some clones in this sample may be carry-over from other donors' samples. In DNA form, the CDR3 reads TGCGCCAGCAGCCCAGGGGTCGGTCAGCCCCAGCATTTT. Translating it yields CASSPGVGQPQHF.